The source of this T cell receptor (beta chain) is a study of T cell responses to AZD1222 COVID-19 vaccine. The CDR3 extends over 13 amino acids. The ends lost 3 bases at V and 8 bases at J; junction bases unmatched: 6. Germline CDR1 is SQVTM and CDR2 is ANQGSEA. Here immunoSEQ multiplex PCR was the method, and the copy in TCRdb shows in-frame clones only, minus some. The sample lists over 110,000 clones, roughly nine tenths occurring once. This material consisted of peripheral blood, taken on day 0 of AZD1222 vaccination. This TCR was recovered from an adult in good health. The V call is TRBV29-1, the J call TRBJ1-1; 10 nucleotides line up with TRBD1. The CDR3 loop is CSVEAGTGAEAFF. CDR3 coding DNA: TGCAGCGTTGAGGCCGGGACAGGGGCCGAAGCTTTCTTT.